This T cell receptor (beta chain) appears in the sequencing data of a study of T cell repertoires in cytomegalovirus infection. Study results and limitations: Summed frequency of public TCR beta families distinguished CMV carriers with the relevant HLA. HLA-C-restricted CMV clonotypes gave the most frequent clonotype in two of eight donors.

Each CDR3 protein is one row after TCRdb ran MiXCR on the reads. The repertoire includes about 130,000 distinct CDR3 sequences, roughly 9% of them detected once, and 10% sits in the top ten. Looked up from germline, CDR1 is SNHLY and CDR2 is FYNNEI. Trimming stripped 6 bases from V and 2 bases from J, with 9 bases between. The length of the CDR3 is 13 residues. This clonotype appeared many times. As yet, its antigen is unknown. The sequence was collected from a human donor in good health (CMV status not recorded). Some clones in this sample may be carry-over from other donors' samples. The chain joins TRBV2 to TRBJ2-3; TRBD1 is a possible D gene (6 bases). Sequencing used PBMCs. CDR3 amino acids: CASRGDNTDTQYF. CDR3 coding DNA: TGTGCCAGCAGGGGGGACAACACAGATACGCAGTATTTT.